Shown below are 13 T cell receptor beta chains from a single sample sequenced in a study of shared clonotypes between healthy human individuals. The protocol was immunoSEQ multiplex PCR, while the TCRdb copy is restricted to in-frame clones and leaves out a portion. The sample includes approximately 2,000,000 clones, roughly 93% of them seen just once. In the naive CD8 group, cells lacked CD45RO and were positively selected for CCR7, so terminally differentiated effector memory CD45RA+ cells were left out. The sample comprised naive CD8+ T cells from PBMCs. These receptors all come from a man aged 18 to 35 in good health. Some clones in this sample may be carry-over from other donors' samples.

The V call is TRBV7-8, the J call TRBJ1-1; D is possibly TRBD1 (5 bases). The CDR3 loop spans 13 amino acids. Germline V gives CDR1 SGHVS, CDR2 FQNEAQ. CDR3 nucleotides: TGTGGGGTCCAGGGACGTCTGAACACTGAAGCTTTCTTT. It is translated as CGVQGRLNTEAFF.

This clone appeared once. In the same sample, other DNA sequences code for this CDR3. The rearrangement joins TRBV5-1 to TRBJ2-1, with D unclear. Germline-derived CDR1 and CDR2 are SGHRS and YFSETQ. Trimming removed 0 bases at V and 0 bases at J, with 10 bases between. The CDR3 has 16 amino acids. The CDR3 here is CASSLVAASSYNEQFF. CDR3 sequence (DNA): TGCGCCAGCAGCTTGGTAGCAGCCAGCTCCTACAATGAGCAGTTCTTC.

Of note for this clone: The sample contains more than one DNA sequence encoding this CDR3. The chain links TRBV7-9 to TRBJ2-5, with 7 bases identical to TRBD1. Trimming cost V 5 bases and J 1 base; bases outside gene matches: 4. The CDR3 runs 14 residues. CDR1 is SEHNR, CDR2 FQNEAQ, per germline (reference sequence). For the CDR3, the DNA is TGTGCCAGCAGCCCTCGACAGGGCCAAGAGACCCAGTACTTC. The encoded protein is CASSPRQGQETQYF.

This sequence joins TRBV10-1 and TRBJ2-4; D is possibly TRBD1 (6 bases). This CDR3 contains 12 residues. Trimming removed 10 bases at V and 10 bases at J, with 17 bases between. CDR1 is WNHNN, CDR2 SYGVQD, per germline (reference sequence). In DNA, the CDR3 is TGCGCCACCTCTCAGGGGCAATGTATTCAGTACTTC. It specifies CATSQGQCIQYF.

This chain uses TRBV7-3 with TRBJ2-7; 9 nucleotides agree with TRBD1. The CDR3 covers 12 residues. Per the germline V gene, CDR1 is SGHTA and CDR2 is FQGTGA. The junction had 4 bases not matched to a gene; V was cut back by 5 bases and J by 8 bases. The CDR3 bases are TGTGCCAGCAGCCCCGGGACAGGGCAGCAGTACTTC. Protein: CASSPGTGQQYF.

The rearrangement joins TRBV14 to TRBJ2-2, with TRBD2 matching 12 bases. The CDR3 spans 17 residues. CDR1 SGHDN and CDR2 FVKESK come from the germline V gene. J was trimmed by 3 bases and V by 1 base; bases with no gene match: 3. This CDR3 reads CASSQGTSGIYTGELFF. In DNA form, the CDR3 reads TGTGCCAGCAGCCAAGGGACTAGCGGGATTTACACCGGGGAGCTGTTTTTT.

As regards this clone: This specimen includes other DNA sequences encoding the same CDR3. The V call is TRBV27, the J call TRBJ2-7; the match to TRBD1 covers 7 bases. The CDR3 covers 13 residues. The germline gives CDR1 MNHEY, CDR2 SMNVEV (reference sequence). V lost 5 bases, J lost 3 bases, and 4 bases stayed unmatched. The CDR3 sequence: CASSLGQSYEQYF. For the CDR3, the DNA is TGTGCCAGCAGTCTGGGACAGAGCTACGAGCAGTACTTC.

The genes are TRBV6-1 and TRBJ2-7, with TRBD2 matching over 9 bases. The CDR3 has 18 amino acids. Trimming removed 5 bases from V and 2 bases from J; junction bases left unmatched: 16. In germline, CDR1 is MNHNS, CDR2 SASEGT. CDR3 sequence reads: CASSQGVRSGRRAYEQYF. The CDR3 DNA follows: TGTGCCAGCAGTCAAGGGGTTCGGAGCGGGAGGCGGGCCTACGAGCAGTACTTC.

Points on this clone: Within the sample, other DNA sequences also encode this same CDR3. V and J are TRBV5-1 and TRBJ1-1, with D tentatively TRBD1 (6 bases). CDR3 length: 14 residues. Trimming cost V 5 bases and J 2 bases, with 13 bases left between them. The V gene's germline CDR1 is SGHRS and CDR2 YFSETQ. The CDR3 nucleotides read TGCGCCAGCAGTCCAGCCGGGACAAACACTGAAGCTTTCTTT. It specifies CASSPAGTNTEAFF.

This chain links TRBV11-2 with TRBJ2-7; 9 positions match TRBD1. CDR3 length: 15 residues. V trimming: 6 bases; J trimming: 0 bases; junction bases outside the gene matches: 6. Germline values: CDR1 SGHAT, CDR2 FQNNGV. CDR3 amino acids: CASRGDRGGSYEQYF. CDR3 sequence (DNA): TGTGCCAGCAGAGGCGACAGGGGGGGCTCCTACGAGCAGTACTTC.

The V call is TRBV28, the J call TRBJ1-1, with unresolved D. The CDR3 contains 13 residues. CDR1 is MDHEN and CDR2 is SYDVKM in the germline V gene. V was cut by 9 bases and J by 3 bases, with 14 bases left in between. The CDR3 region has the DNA TGTGCCAGTGTTGAGAGTTGGTACACTGAAGCTTTCTTT. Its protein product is CASVESWYTEAFF.

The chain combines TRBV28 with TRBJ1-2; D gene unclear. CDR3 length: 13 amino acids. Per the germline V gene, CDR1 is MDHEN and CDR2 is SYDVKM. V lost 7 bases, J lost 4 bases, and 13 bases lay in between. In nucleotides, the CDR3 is TGTGCCAGCACCCCCAGAAGCCCCTATGGCTACACCTTC. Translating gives CASTPRSPYGYTF.

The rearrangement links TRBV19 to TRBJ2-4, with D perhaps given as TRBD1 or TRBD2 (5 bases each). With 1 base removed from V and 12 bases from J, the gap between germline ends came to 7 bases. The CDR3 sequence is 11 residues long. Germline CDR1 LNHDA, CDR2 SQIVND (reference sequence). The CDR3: CASSIGGSQYF. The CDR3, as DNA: TGTGCCAGTAGTATAGGGGGGTCTCAGTACTTC.